This entry concerns a single T cell receptor (beta chain). The antigen remains undetermined. The data are from a study of monozygotic twins with inflammatory bowel disease. Study outcomes and limitations: Whether twins were concordant or discordant made no difference to repertoire similarity, possibly from limited power. Especially with disease activity, IBD patients had fewer clonotypes in common with others than healthy twins did.

Each donor supplied around 2.3 ml of blood. TCRdb reprocessed the 5' RACE reads and stores each CDR3 protein as one record, lacking DNA. The sample table sets out roughly 160,000 distinct CDR3 sequences. The material sequenced was blood. This receptor was obtained from a human donor with ulcerative colitis or Crohn's disease, or a healthy co-twin of an affected twin (not recorded which).

CDR3 residues: CASSPGQGMNQPQHF. The chain employs TRBV14 and TRBJ1-5; the TCRdb call, TRBD1, lacks DNA for checking. Germline V gives CDR1 SGHDN, CDR2 FVKESK. This CDR3 has 15 amino acids.